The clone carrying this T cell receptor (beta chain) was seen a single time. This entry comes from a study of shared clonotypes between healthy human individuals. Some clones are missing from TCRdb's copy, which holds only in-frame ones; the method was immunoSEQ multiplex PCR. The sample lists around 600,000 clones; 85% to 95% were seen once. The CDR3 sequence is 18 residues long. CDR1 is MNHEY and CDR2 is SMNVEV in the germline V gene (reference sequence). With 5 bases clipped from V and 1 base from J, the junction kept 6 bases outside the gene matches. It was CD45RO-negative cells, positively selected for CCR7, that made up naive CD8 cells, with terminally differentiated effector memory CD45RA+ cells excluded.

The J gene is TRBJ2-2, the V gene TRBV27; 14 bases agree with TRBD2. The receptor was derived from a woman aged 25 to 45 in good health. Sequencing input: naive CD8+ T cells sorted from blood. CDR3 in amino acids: CASSHPGLAGENTGELFF. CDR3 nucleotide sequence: TGTGCCAGCAGTCACCCGGGACTAGCGGGAGAGAACACCGGGGAGCTGTTTTTT.